The clone carrying this T cell receptor beta chain was seen ten or more times. The antigen is unknown. J was trimmed by 3 bases and V by 0 bases; bases with no gene match: 4. Germline V lookup: CDR1 LGHNA, CDR2 YSLEER. CDR3 size: 17 residues. The record originates from a study of T cells after yellow fever vaccination. Each CDR3 protein gets one entry after TCRdb re-called the 5' RACE reads with MiXCR. The profile covers a few hundred thousand distinct CDR3 sequences, with approximately 4% appearing a single time and under 30% taken by the ten largest. Overall study findings and caveats: Detected again after the booster were most primary-vaccination clones, at 95% to 96% CD4 and nearly 90% CD8.

The rearrangement links TRBV4-3 to TRBJ2-3, with 12 bases lining up with TRBD2. Sequenced material: PBMCs, taken 5 days after the yellow fever booster vaccination. This clonotype was sampled from a man aged 18-30 years who received the YFV17D yellow fever vaccine. The CDR3 DNA follows: TGCGCCAGCAGCCAAGAGTGGCTAGCGGGGGGGACAGATACGCAGTATTTT. It yields the protein CASSQEWLAGGTDTQYF.